The source of this T cell receptor beta chain is a study of T cell responses to AZD1222 COVID-19 vaccine. About the research overall: It was second doses at about 4 or about 12 weeks that were pooled.

Findings and caveats of the study: Mapped onto spike, vaccine-associated CD4 TCRs spanned it and were dominant at 160-218 and 743-854. Unmutated regions of variants are reportedly targeted by nearly half of spike-specific TCRs.

For this clone: Its antigen is unknown.

Libraries were prepared by immunoSEQ multiplex PCR; TCRdb keeps only in-frame clonotypes and omits some of them. This sample has over 50,000 clones, with approximately 88% found just once. Germline lookup yields CDR1 SGHVS and CDR2 FNYEAQ. Trimming cost V 1 base and J 0 bases, with 3 bases left between them. The CDR3 runs to 14 residues. The rearrangement uses TRBV7-6 and TRBJ1-4; D unresolved. The source is an adult in good health. The sequenced sample was peripheral blood, obtained on day 0 of AZD1222 vaccination. CDR3 region: CASSLGATNEKLFF. The CDR3 DNA reads TGTGCCAGCAGCTTAGGGGCAACTAATGAAAAACTGTTTTTT. The whole variable domain, filled in from reference TRBV7-6 and TRBJ1-4, reads GAGVSQSPRYKVTKRGQDVALRCDPISGHVSLYWYRQALGQGPEFLTYFNYEAQQDKSGLPNDRFSAERPEGSISTLTIQRTEQRDSAMYRCASSLGATNEKLFFGSGTQLSVL.